Each of the 23 T cell receptor beta chains below was sequenced from the same sample in a study of cytomegalovirus exposure and HLA in healthy donors. PCR used 60 Vbeta primers and 13 Jbeta primers. Method: immunoSEQ multiplex PCR; TCRdb's copy keeps in-frame clones and lacks some. The sample includes roughly 51,000 clones. The sequenced sample consisted of PBMCs. All receptors derive from a woman aged 40 to 50 in good health and CMV-seronegative.

V gene TRBV7-3 combines with J gene TRBJ2-1, with TRBD2 identical over 11 bases. Trimming cost V 4 bases and J 6 bases; bases outside gene matches: 5. This CDR3 spans 15 amino acids. Looked up from germline, CDR1 is SGHTA and CDR2 is FQGTGA. The CDR3 DNA reads as TGTGCCAGCAGCTCCTACGGGACTAGCGGCAATGAGCAGTTCTTC. This sequence encodes CASSSYGTSGNEQFF.

The J gene is TRBJ2-3, the V gene TRBV15, with 9 bases lining up with TRBD2. Germline CDR1 LNHNV, CDR2 YYDKDF (reference sequence). V was clipped by 5 bases and J by 3 bases; unmatched bases: 9. The CDR3 contains 16 residues. CDR3 region: CATSGYSGSGTDTQYF. DNA for the CDR3: TGTGCCACCAGCGGCTATAGCGGGAGCGGGACAGATACGCAGTATTTT.

CDR3 bases: TGTGCCAGCAGCTTGGATCGGAGGTTGAACACTGAAGCTTTCTTT. Its translation: CASSLDRRLNTEAFF. This chain joins TRBV5-4 and TRBJ1-1; D not certain. Trimming took 0 bases from V and 0 from J, leaving 9 bases between them. Germline V gene lookup returns CDR1 SGHNT and CDR2 YYREEE (reference sequence). The CDR3 runs 15 residues. The full variable domain, rest sourced from reference TRBV5-4 and TRBJ1-1, is ETGVTQSPTHLIKTRGQQVTLRCSSQSGHNTVSWYQQALGQGPQFIFQYYREEENGRGNFPPRFSGLQFPNYSSELNVNALELDDSALYLCASSLDRRLNTEAFFGQGTRLTVV.

The V call is TRBV19, the J call TRBJ1-3, with 7 bases fitting TRBD1. Germline V gene lookup returns CDR1 LNHDA and CDR2 SQIVND (reference sequence). The CDR3 consists of 15 residues. The ends lost 6 bases at V and 1 base at J; junction bases unmatched: 6. CDR3 DNA: TGTGCCAGTAGGGATACAGGGGTATCTGGAAACACCATATATTTT. Translating gives CASRDTGVSGNTIYF.

The rearrangement uses TRBV19 and TRBJ2-2, with 7 bases matching TRBD2. Losses at the gene ends were 10 bases for V and 6 bases for J; bases not matched to a gene: 14. Germline V gene lookup returns CDR1 LNHDA and CDR2 SQIVND (reference sequence). The CDR3 sequence is 15 residues long. The CDR3 region is CATLGGGVRSGELFF. The CDR3 coding sequence is TGTGCCACCCTTGGTGGGGGGGTAAGGTCCGGGGAGCTGTTTTTT. The full variable domain, completed using reference TRBV19 and TRBJ2-2, is DGGITQSPKYLFRKEGQNVTLSCEQNLNHDAMYWYRQDPGQGLRLIYYSQIVNDFQKGDIAEGYSVSREKKESFPLTVTSAQKNPTAFYLCATLGGGVRSGELFFGEGSRLTVL.

This sequence joins TRBV19 and TRBJ2-6; D might be TRBD1 (6 bases). Trimming stripped 5 bases from V and 0 bases from J, with 8 bases between. The CDR3 has 15 residues. Germline CDR1 LNHDA, CDR2 SQIVND (reference sequence). For the CDR3, the DNA is TGTGCCAGTAGTCCACAGGGCTCTGGGGCCAACGTCCTGACTTTC. Protein: CASSPQGSGANVLTF.

V is TRBV5-1 and J is TRBJ1-2; TRBD1 matches at 9 bases. The CDR3 totals 15 residues. V was clipped by 3 bases and J by 5 bases; unmatched bases: 8. Germline lookup yields CDR1 SGHRS and CDR2 YFSETQ. CDR3 in amino acids: CASSSRGGQGYGYTF. In DNA form, the CDR3 reads TGCGCCAGCAGCTCCCGTGGGGGACAGGGTTATGGCTACACCTTC.

The V gene is TRBV6-5, the J gene TRBJ1-6, with 8 bases aligning to TRBD1. With V trimmed by 9 bases and J by 7 bases, 11 bases remained unmatched. This CDR3 region has 15 residues. The germline CDR1 and CDR2 sequences are MNHEY and SVGAGI. CDR3 residues: CASKRQGAQNSPLHF. In nucleotides, the CDR3 is TGTGCCAGTAAAAGGCAGGGGGCGCAAAATTCACCCCTCCACTTT.

The CDR3 bases are TGTGCCAGCAGCTTGGACAGGGTATACGAGCAGTACTTC. Protein: CASSLDRVYEQYF. This sequence joins TRBV7-9 and TRBJ2-7; TRBD1 matches at 8 bases. V dropped 3 bases and J dropped 4; count of bases not matched to a gene: 2. The CDR3 consists of 13 residues. From germline, CDR1 is SEHNR and CDR2 FQNEAQ (reference sequence). Full variable domain (missing parts from reference TRBV7-9 and TRBJ2-7): DTGVSQNPRHKITKRGQNVTFRCDPISEHNRLYWYRQTLGQGPEFLTYFQNEAQLEKSRLLSDRFSAERPKGSFSTLEIQRTEQGDSAMYLCASSLDRVYEQYFGPGTRLTVT.

V and J are TRBV18 and TRBJ2-3; 11 bases agree with TRBD2. CDR1 KGHSH and CDR2 LQKENI come from the germline V gene. V shed 4 bases, J shed 5 bases, and the junction held 8 bases outside the gene matches. CDR3 size: 16 residues. The CDR3 protein is CASSRISGGAEDTQYF. The CDR3 nucleotides read TGTGCCAGCTCACGCATTAGCGGGGGGGCAGAAGATACGCAGTATTTT.

The V call is TRBV9, the J call TRBJ2-3, with no clear D. The germline V gene has CDR1 SGDLS and CDR2 YYNGEE. The length of the CDR3 is 14 residues. V dropped 5 bases and J dropped 5 bases, with 15 bases sitting between them. Written as DNA, the CDR3 is TGTGCCAGCAGTGCAATCATTAGTGGAGATACGCAGTATTTT. Translated: CASSAIISGDTQYF. Combining the CDR3 with reference TRBV9 and TRBJ2-3 gives the whole variable domain DSGVTQTPKHLITATGQRVTLRCSPRSGDLSVYWYQQSLDQGLQFLIQYYNGEERAKGNILERFSAQQFPDLHSELNLSSLELGDSALYFCASSAIISGDTQYFGPGTRLTVL.

The chain joins TRBV5-1 to TRBJ2-7, with D maybe TRBD2 (7 bases). CDR1 and CDR2 from the germline V gene are SGHRS and YFSETQ. This CDR3 spans 14 amino acids. V was shortened by 4 bases and J by 6 bases, with 17 bases between the two germline ends. CDR3 nucleotides: TGCGCCAGCAGCGGCGCGGCAGGGGAGGGCGAGCAGTACTTC. It encodes CASSGAAGEGEQYF.

V gene TRBV27 combines with J gene TRBJ1-4; the D is unclear. Trimming pared 3 bases from V and 0 bases from J, leaving 8 bases between. The V gene's germline CDR1 is MNHEY and CDR2 SMNVEV (reference sequence). This CDR3 has 15 residues. CDR3: CASSFSRATNEKLFF. CDR3 coding DNA: TGTGCCAGCAGTTTTTCTCGGGCAACTAATGAAAAACTGTTTTTT.

About this clone: Other nucleotide sequences in the sample specify the same CDR3. The rearrangement uses TRBV7-9 and TRBJ2-7; 12 bases are shared with TRBD2. The CDR3 is 16 residues long. Germline CDR1 and CDR2: SEHNR and FQNEAQ (reference sequence). With 0 bases clipped from V and 3 bases from J, the junction kept 3 bases outside the gene matches. The CDR3 spells CASSLALAGGFYEQYF. Here the CDR3 DNA reads TGTGCCAGCAGCTTAGCCCTAGCGGGAGGGTTCTACGAGCAGTACTTC.

This rearrangement joins TRBV5-1 to TRBJ1-1, with 8 nucleotides matching TRBD1. The V and J ends lost 0 bases and 3 bases, in that order; junction bases with no gene match: 4. The germline V gene encodes CDR1 SGHRS and CDR2 YFSETQ. This CDR3 is 15 amino acids long. In DNA form, the CDR3 reads TGCGCCAGCAGCTTGGTCCTACAGGGGGACACTGAAGCTTTCTTT. Protein sequence: CASSLVLQGDTEAFF.

The chain couples TRBV11-3 to TRBJ2-1; 8 bases align to TRBD1. CDR3 length equals 14 residues. Germline V gene data show CDR1 as SGHNT and CDR2 as YENEEA. Unmatched junction bases numbered 5, after V lost 4 bases and J lost 6 bases. Here the CDR3 reads CASSSGQGGNEQFF. The DNA for the CDR3 is TGTGCCAGCAGCTCCGGACAGGGAGGCAATGAGCAGTTCTTC.

The V call is TRBV29-1, the J call TRBJ2-7, with D tentatively TRBD2 (5 bases). This CDR3 comprises 13 residues. CDR1 is SQVTM, CDR2 ANQGSEA, per germline. Trimming removed 4 bases from V and 5 bases from J, with 15 bases in between. This chain's CDR3 is CSVGYRGVDEQYF. CDR3 sequence (DNA): TGCAGCGTTGGGTATCGGGGAGTCGACGAGCAGTACTTC.

This chain links TRBV19 with TRBJ1-1, with unresolved D. V lost 2 bases, J lost 6 bases, and 13 bases lay in between. CDR3 length equals 14 residues. In germline, CDR1 is LNHDA, CDR2 SQIVND (reference sequence). CDR3 nucleotides: TGTGCCAGTAGTATAAGTTGGAGCCATCCTGAAGCTTTCTTT. Amino acids: CASSISWSHPEAFF.

The J gene is TRBJ2-3, the V gene TRBV4-1; TRBD1 matches at 9 bases. Germline V lookup: CDR1 MGHRA, CDR2 YSYEKL. CDR3 length: 15 residues. J lost 1 base, V lost 4 bases, and 3 bases had no gene match. The DNA for the CDR3 is TGCGCCAGCAGCCTTTGGGACAGGGGCACAGATACGCAGTATTTT. As protein: CASSLWDRGTDTQYF.

The chain recombines TRBV5-6 with TRBJ2-5, with D tentatively TRBD1 (5 bases). The CDR3 extends over 17 amino acids. Germline lookup yields CDR1 SGHDT and CDR2 YYEEEE. Trimming removed 1 base from V and 0 bases from J, with 16 bases in between. As DNA, the CDR3 is TGTGCCAGCAGCTTGTGGTTGCTGGGGCACGACCAAGAGACCCAGTACTTC. Residues: CASSLWLLGHDQETQYF.

The genes are TRBV5-6 and TRBJ1-1, with D perhaps TRBD1 (5 bases). Trimming cost V 4 bases and J 3 bases, with 28 bases left between them. There are 19 residues in the CDR3. Germline V lookup: CDR1 SGHDT, CDR2 YYEEEE. CDR3 bases: TGTGCCAGCAGCCTGGAGGGACTACACGGGGGGTCCGTTTACACTGAAGCTTTCTTT. Translation: CASSLEGLHGGSVYTEAFF.

This sequence joins TRBV7-6 and TRBJ2-3; D is unresolved. The CDR3 is made up of 15 amino acids. V gave up 0 bases and J gave up 6 bases, with 13 bases separating them. The germline V gene encodes CDR1 SGHVS and CDR2 FNYEAQ. CDR3 nucleotide sequence: TGTGCCAGCAGCTTAGCCGACCGGGTATGGGATACGCAGTATTTT. Translation: CASSLADRVWDTQYF.

The rearrangement uses TRBV18 and TRBJ1-2, with D possibly matching TRBD1 (6 bases). The CDR3 totals 15 residues. V lost 3 bases and J lost 5, with 16 bases in between. The V gene's germline CDR1 is KGHSH and CDR2 LQKENI. Here the CDR3 reads CASSPDGTPNYGYTF. CDR3 coding DNA: TGTGCCAGCTCACCCGACGGGACACCGAATTATGGCTACACCTTC.